This record looks at one T cell receptor (beta chain) sequence and its context. Antigen: not known. The CDR3 length is 14 residues. V lost 6 bases to trimming and J lost 7 bases, with 13 bases between them. Germline V gene lookup returns CDR1 MDHEN and CDR2 SYDVKM. The repertoire was sequenced with immunoSEQ multiplex PCR; TCRdb's copy has only in-frame clones and lacks some. The table includes about 150,000 clones, nearly 90% detected once. The data are from a study of T cell responses to AZD1222 COVID-19 vaccine. Turning to the study itself: The study pooled second doses at about 4 or about 12 weeks.

Points from the study as a whole: Vaccine-associated CD4 TCRs ranged over spike, dominating at 160-218 and 743-854.

The chain uses TRBV28 and TRBJ1-6; TRBD1 might be the D (6 bases). The TCR originated in an adult in good health. Sequencing was performed on peripheral blood, taken on day 0 of AZD1222 vaccination. CDR3 loop: CASSRQVGNSPLHF. The CDR3 DNA follows: TGTGCCAGCAGCCGACAGGTTGGAAATTCACCCCTCCACTTT.